This entry describes one TCR beta chain. Trimming cost V 5 bases and J 7 bases; bases outside gene matches: 4. The CDR3 is made up of 13 amino acids. Germline CDR1 and CDR2: GTSNPN and SVGIG (reference sequence). This entry is derived from a study of blood T cell repertoires in COVID-19. At the level of the study: Samples representing acute and convalescent COVID-19 were sourced from the United States, Italy and Spain.

Only in-frame clones appear in the TCRdb table, and some are missing; sequencing was by immunoSEQ multiplex PCR. The profile covers 190,000 or so clones, with approximately 88% appearing a single time and about a tenth taken by the ten largest. The clonotype was recovered from a man younger than 35 with acute COVID-19. Sequenced sample: PBMCs or T cells enriched from blood (not recorded which). V and J are TRBV30 and TRBJ1-4; 10 bases agree with TRBD1. The DNA of the CDR3 is TGTGCCTGGGACAGGGGGCGCGGTGAAAAACTGTTTTTT. Protein sequence: CAWDRGRGEKLFF.